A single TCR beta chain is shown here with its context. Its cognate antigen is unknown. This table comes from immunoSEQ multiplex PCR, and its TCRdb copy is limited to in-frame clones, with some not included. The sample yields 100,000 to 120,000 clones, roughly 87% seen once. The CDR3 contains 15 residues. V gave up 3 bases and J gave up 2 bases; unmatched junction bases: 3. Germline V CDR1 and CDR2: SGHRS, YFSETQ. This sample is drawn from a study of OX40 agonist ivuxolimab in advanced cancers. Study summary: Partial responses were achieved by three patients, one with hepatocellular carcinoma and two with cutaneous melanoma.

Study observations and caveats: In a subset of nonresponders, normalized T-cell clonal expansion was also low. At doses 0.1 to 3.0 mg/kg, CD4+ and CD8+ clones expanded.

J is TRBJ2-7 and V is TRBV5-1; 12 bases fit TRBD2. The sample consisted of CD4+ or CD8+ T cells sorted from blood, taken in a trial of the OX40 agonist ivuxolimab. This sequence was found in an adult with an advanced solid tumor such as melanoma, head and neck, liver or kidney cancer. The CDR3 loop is CASSWGTSGPYEQYF. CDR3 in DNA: TGCGCCAGCAGCTGGGGGACTAGCGGGCCCTACGAGCAGTACTTC.